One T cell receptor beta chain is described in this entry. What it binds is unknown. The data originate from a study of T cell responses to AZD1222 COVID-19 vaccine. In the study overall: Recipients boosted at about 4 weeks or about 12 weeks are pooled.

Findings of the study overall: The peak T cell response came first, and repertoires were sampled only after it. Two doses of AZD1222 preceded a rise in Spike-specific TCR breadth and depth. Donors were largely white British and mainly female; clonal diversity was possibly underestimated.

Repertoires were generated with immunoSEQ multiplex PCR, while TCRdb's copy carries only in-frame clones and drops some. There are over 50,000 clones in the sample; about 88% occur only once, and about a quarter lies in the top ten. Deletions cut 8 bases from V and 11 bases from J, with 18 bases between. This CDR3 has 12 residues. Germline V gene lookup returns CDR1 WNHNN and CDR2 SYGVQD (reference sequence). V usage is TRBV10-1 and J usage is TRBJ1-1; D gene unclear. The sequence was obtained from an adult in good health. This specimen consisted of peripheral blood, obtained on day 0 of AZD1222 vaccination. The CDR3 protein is CASSPTSMIAFF. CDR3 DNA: TGCGCCAGCTCGCCGACCAGCATGATTGCTTTCTTT.